This entry lists 13 T cell receptor beta chains sequenced from one sample in a study of shared clonotypes between healthy human individuals. Clones were read by immunoSEQ multiplex PCR, and TCRdb kept only the in-frame ones, dropping some. The sample lists over 850,000 clones; about 80% were seen once. Source material: memory CD4+ T cells from PBMCs. Subset in this sample: CD45RA-negative fraction. The receptors derive from a man aged 18-30 years in good health. Some clones in this sample may be carry-over from other donors' samples.

The chain uses TRBV29-1 and TRBJ2-1; 7 nucleotides line up with TRBD1. Germline assignment: CDR1 SQVTM and CDR2 ANQGSEA. V lost 6 bases and J lost 3; bases outside the gene matches: 8. The CDR3 consists of 14 residues. CDR3 sequence: CSVVVGQNYNEQFF. Here the CDR3 DNA reads TGCAGCGTGGTCGTGGGACAGAACTACAATGAGCAGTTCTTC.

V is TRBV5-1 and J is TRBJ2-7, with 7 bases aligning to TRBD2. J was trimmed by 5 bases and V by 7 bases; bases with no gene match: 15. The V gene's germline CDR1 is SGHRS and CDR2 YFSETQ. The CDR3 is made up of 15 amino acids. Here the CDR3 DNA reads TGCGCCAGCGGTGGGTTTGCGGGAGTTTTCAACGAGCAGTACTTC. It translates to CASGGFAGVFNEQYF.

The chain has TRBV28 and TRBJ1-5; weak D call: TRBD1 (6 bases). Trimming took 6 bases from V and 3 from J, leaving 27 bases between them. CDR3 length equals 19 residues. In germline, CDR1 is MDHEN, CDR2 SYDVKM. The CDR3 here is CASRYPDRHYQTINQPQHF. CDR3 DNA sequence: TGTGCCAGCAGATACCCGGACAGACACTATCAAACCATCAATCAGCCCCAGCATTTT.

The V gene is TRBV2, the J gene TRBJ2-1; a possible D gene is TRBD1 (6 bases). Germline V gives CDR1 SNHLY, CDR2 FYNNEI. This CDR3 spans 13 amino acids. The ends were cut back, 1 base at V and 14 bases at J, with 15 bases in the middle. Here the CDR3 reads CASSEEWRTDKFF. CDR3 nucleotides: TGTGCCAGCAGTGAAGAATGGCGGACAGATAAGTTCTTC.

V usage is TRBV7-2 and J usage is TRBJ2-7; TRBD1 might be the D (6 bases). The CDR3 length is 14 residues. The germline CDR1 and CDR2 sequences are SGHTA and FQGNSA. V lost 7 bases and J 1 base, leaving 14 bases between the germline ends. The CDR3: CASKHGGLSYEQYF. CDR3 sequence (DNA): TGTGCCAGCAAACATGGGGGCCTTTCCTACGAGCAGTACTTC.

The gene calls are TRBV28 and TRBJ2-7; TRBD1 aligns across 9 bases. The CDR3 extends over 14 amino acids. V shed 5 bases and J 6 bases; nucleotides not matched to a gene: 8. Germline assignment: CDR1 MDHEN and CDR2 SYDVKM. CDR3 sequence: CASSPTDRGGEQYF. The CDR3 region has the DNA TGTGCCAGCAGTCCTACCGACAGGGGGGGCGAGCAGTACTTC.

CDR3 region: CASHSGTGYNEQFF. The DNA for the CDR3 is TGTGCCAGCCACTCCGGGACAGGGTACAATGAGCAGTTCTTC. The rearrangement links TRBV28 to TRBJ2-1; TRBD1 matches at 9 bases. The junction had 6 bases not matched to a gene; V was cut back by 8 bases and J by 4 bases. Looked up from germline, CDR1 is MDHEN and CDR2 is SYDVKM. The CDR3 loop spans 14 amino acids.

This clone was found a few times. The chain has TRBV29-1 and TRBJ2-1; the D gene is possibly TRBD1 (6 bases). The CDR3 has 12 amino acids. CDR1 is SQVTM and CDR2 is ANQGSEA in the germline V gene. The V end lost 7 bases, the J end lost 4 bases, and 11 bases lay between the germline ends. The chain's CDR3 is CSDSQGYNEQFF. The CDR3, as DNA: TGCAGCGATTCACAGGGTTACAATGAGCAGTTCTTC.

This chain connects TRBV6-6 to TRBJ1-1; TRBD1 matches 7 bases. CDR1 is MNHNY, CDR2 SVGAGI, per germline (reference sequence). After removal of 2 bases from V and 11 bases from J, the junction contained 14 bases not matched to a gene. CDR3 length: 15 residues. The CDR3 DNA follows: TGTGCCAGCAGTTACCCGGGGAGCCTACAGGGGATGGCTTTCTTT. It yields the protein CASSYPGSLQGMAFF.

The CDR3 DNA is TGTGCCAGCACCCGAAAAGTCCGGGGAAGCCGCAATGAGCAGTTCTTC. Amino acids: CASTRKVRGSRNEQFF. V usage is TRBV28 and J usage is TRBJ2-1; D possibly corresponds to TRBD2 (5 bases). CDR3 size: 16 residues. Trimming removed 7 bases from V and 6 bases from J, with 22 bases in between. Per the germline V gene, CDR1 is MDHEN and CDR2 is SYDVKM.

This clone was observed a handful of times. The rearrangement uses TRBV28 and TRBJ2-2; 10 bases map to TRBD2. Trimming at V came to 8 bases and at J to 4 bases, leaving 7 bases not matched to a gene. The CDR3 sequence is 15 residues long. CDR1 is MDHEN and CDR2 is SYDVKM in the germline V gene. CDR3 sequence: CASAPSGSGTGELFF. The CDR3, as DNA: TGTGCCAGCGCCCCTAGCGGGAGTGGCACCGGGGAGCTGTTTTTT.

The chain uses TRBV7-9 and TRBJ2-7; TRBD1 is a possible D gene (5 bases). The CDR3 is made up of 14 amino acids. Germline CDR1 reads SEHNR; CDR2 reads FQNEAQ (reference sequence). Deletions cut 3 bases from V and 0 bases from J, with 9 bases between. As DNA, the CDR3 is TGTGCCAGCAGCTTGCGACAGAGCTCCTACGAGCAGTACTTC. This codes for CASSLRQSSYEQYF.

The chain joins TRBV30 to TRBJ2-3; D is ambiguous. Germline V gene data show CDR1 as GTSNPN and CDR2 as SVGIG (reference sequence). Deletions cut 5 bases from V and 10 bases from J, with 16 bases between. The CDR3 length is 12 residues. The CDR3 DNA reads TGTGCCTGGGGGCCGTTATCTGGGTCGCAGTATTTT. Protein product: CAWGPLSGSQYF.